This T cell receptor (beta chain) is drawn from a study of T cell changes during pregnancy in multiple sclerosis. Assay used: immunoSEQ multiplex PCR; TCRdb lists only in-frame clones, some missing. This repertoire shows tens of thousands of clones, nearly 95% found once; its top ten account for about 1%. After removal of 5 bases from V and 6 bases from J, the junction contained 8 bases not matched to a gene. The length of the CDR3 is 14 residues. This receptor was obtained from a female donor with multiple sclerosis, enrolled in a pregnancy study. The material was peripheral blood, obtained in the second trimester of pregnancy. V is TRBV5-3 and J is TRBJ1-5, with 7 bases matching TRBD1. TRBV5-3 is given ORF status, its function remaining uncertain. CDR3 protein: CARRQQGMSQPQHF. The CDR3 coding sequence is TGTGCCAGAAGACAACAGGGGATGAGTCAGCCCCAGCATTTT.